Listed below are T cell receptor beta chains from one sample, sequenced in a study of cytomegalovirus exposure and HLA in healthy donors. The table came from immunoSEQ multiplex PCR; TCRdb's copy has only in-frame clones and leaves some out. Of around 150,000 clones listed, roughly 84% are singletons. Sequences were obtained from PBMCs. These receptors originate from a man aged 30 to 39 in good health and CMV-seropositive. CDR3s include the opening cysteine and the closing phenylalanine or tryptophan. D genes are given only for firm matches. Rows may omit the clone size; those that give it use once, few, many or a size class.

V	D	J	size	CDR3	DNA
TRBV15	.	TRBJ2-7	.	CATSARASGNEQYF	TGTGCCACCAGCGCTAGAGCATCGGGGAATGAGCAGTACTTC
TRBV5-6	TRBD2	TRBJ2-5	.	CASSLSSGRGETQYF	TGTGCCAGCAGCTTGTCCAGCGGGAGGGGGGAGACCCAGTACTTC
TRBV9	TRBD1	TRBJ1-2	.	CASTVGASGGRDYGYTF	TGTGCCAGCACCGTAGGAGCATCAGGGGGCCGAGACTATGGCTACACCTTC
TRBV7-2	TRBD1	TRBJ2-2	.	CASSPRTGLGGDTGELFF	TGTGCTAGCAGCCCAAGGACAGGGTTAGGTGGTGACACCGGGGAGCTGTTTTTT
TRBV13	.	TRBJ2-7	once	CASSPDSSSYEQYF	TGTGCCAGCAGTCCGGACTCGAGCTCCTACGAGCAGTACTTC
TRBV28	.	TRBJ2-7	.	CASSFRGSYEQYF	TGTGCCAGCAGTTTCAGAGGGTCCTACGAGCAGTACTTC
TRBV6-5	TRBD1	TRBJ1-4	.	CATAGTGGEKLFF	TGTGCCACCGCCGGGACAGGGGGAGAAAAACTGTTTTTT
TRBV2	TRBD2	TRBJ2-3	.	CASSDASGLTDTQYF	TGTGCCAGCAGTGATGCTAGCGGTCTCACAGATACGCAGTATTTT
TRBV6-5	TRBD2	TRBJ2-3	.	CASSSSREADTQYF	TGTGCCAGCAGTTCTAGTCGGGAGGCAGATACGCAGTATTTT
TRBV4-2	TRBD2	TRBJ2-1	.	CASSLRAGEYNEQFF	TGTGCCAGCAGCCTCAGGGCGGGAGAATACAATGAGCAGTTCTTC
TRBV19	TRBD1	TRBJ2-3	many	CASSTPGQGADTQYF	TGTGCCAGTAGTACTCCGGGACAGGGGGCAGATACGCAGTATTTT
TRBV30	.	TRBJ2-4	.	CAWEPSETNRKYF	TGTGCCTGGGAACCCTCGGAGACTAATAGGAAGTACTTC
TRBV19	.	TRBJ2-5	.	CASSIGGDRYLTQYF	TGTGCCAGTAGTATAGGGGGTGACAGGTACTTGACCCAGTACTTC
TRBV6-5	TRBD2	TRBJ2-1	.	CASSHGTILYNEQFF	TGTGCCAGCAGTCACGGGACTATCCTCTACAATGAGCAGTTCTTC
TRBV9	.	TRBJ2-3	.	CASSVGTAGPRSTDTQYF	TGTGCCAGCAGCGTAGGCACCGCGGGACCGAGAAGCACAGATACGCAGTATTTT
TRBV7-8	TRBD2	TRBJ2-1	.	CASSSERGGNEQFF	TGTGCCAGCAGCTCAGAGCGGGGGGGAAATGAGCAGTTCTTC
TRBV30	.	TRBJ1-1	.	CAWSVSGAPEAFF	TGTGCCTGGAGTGTGAGTGGGGCCCCTGAAGCTTTCTTT
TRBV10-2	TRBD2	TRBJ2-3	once	CASSEGSGSTDTQYF	TGCGCCAGCAGTGAAGGTAGCGGGAGCACAGATACGCAGTATTTT
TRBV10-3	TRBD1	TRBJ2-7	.	CAISQGQGTYEQYF	TGTGCCATCAGCCAGGGACAGGGAACGTACGAGCAGTACTTC
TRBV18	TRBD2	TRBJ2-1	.	CASSFSPGLAADNEQFF	TGTGCCAGCTCTTTTAGTCCGGGACTAGCGGCCGACAATGAGCAGTTCTTC
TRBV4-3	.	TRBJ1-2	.	CASSQLAGNYGYTF	TGCGCCAGCAGCCAACTTGCAGGGAACTATGGCTACACCTTC
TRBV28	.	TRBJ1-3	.	CASSLMRGNTIYF	TGTGCCAGCAGCCTTATGAGGGGAAACACCATATATTTT
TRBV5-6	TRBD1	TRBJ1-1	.	CASSFDRGTEAFF	TGTGCCAGCAGCTTTGACAGGGGAACTGAAGCTTTCTTT
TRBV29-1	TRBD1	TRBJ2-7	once	CSVGTGDGEQYF	TGCAGCGTAGGGACAGGGGACGGCGAGCAGTACTTC
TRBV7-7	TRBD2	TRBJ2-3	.	CASSSSGGAGDTQYF	TGTGCCAGCAGCTCGAGCGGGGGGGCAGGGGATACGCAGTATTTT
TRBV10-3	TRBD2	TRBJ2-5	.	CAISDLAGGGETQYF	TGTGCCATCAGTGACCTAGCGGGAGGGGGAGAGACCCAGTACTTC
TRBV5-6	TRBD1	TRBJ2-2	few	CASSLGQGAGELFF	TGTGCCAGCAGCTTGGGACAGGGGGCCGGGGAGCTGTTTTTT